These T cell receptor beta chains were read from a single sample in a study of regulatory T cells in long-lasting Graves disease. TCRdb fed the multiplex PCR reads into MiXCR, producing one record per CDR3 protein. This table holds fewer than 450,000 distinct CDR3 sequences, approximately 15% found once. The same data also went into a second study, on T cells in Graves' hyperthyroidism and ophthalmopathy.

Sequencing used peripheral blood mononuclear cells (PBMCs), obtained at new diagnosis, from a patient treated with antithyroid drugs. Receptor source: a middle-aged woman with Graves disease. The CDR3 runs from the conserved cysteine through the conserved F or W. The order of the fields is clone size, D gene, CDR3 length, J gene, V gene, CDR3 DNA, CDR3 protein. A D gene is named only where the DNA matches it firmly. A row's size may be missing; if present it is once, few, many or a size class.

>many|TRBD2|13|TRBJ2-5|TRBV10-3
TGTGCCATCCAAACTAGCGACCAAGAGACCCAGTACTTC
CAIQTSDQETQYF
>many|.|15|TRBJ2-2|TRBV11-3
TGTGCCAGCAGCTTATTACGGGAGAACACCGGGGAGCTGTTTTTT
CASSLLRENTGELFF
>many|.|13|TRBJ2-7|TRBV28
TGTGCCAGCAGTAAAGCCGTAACCTACGAGCAGTACTTC
CASSKAVTYEQYF
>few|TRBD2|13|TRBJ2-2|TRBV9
TGTGCCAGCAGCGTAGGGGGGGGTCGGGAGCTGTTTTTT
CASSVGGGRELFF
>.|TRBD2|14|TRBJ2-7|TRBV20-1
TGCAGTGCTGGACTAGCTGATAGCTCCTACGAGCAGTACTTC
CSAGLADSSYEQYF
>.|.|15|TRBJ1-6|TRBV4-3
TGCGCCAGCAGCCAAGATTGGCGGCGGGATTCACCCCTCCACTTT
CASSQDWRRDSPLHF
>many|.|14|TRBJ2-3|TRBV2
TGTGCCAAAAGTGGAAGAGATGTGGCAGATACGCAGTATTTT
CAKSGRDVADTQYF
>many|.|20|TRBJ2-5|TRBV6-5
TGTGCCAGCAGTTACCCCCCAGACAGGGTGGAGTTAGCGGCTGCCTGGACCCAGTACTTC
CASSYPPDRVELAAAWTQYF
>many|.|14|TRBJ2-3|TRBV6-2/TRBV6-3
TGTGCCAGCAGTTACCCTGGACTAACAGATACGCAGTATTTT
CASSYPGLTDTQYF
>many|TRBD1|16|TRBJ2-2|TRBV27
TGTGCCAGCAGCACCGACAGGGTTGGAAACACCGGGGAGCTGTTTTTT
CASSTDRVGNTGELFF
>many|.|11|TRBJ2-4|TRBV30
TGTGCCTGGAGGATGAAGGACATTCAGTACTTC
CAWRMKDIQYF
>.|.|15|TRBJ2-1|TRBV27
TGTGCCAGCAGTTTCCGGGACAAGGTCGACAATGAGCAGTTCTTC
CASSFRDKVDNEQFF
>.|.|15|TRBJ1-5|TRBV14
TGTGCCAGCAGCCACGTCGGGACATGGAATCAGCCCCGGCATTTT
CASSHVGTWNQPRHF